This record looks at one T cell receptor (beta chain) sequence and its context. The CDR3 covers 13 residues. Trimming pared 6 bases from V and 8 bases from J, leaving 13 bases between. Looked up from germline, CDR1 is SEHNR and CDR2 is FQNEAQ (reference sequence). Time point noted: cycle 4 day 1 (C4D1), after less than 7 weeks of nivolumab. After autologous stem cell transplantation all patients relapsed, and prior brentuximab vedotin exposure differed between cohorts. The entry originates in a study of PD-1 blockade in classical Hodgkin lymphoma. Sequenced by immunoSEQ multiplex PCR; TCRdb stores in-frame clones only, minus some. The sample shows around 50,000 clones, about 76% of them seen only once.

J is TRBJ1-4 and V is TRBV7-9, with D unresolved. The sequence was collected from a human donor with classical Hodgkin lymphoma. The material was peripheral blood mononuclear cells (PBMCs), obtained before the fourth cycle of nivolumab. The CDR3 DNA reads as TGTGCCAGCAGAACAAAGGGCTCGGAAAAACTGTTTTTT. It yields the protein CASRTKGSEKLFF.